This T cell receptor delta chain was profiled in a study of gammadelta T cells in human blood. Germline V gives CDR1 TSWWSYY, CDR2 QGS. CDR3 length: 25 residues. Study-level points and caveats: Microbial exposure reportedly appeared to drive polyclonal expansion of innate gamma-delta T cells right after birth.

TCRdb called clones anew from the RT-PCR reads with CATT. The table has a few hundred delta-chain clones, roughly 23% seen once. To note about this clone: Its antigen is still unknown. A far larger clone is off by one base, so a read error is likely.

This rearrangement joins TRDV1 to TRDJ3, with 10 bases fitting TRDD3. Sequencing was performed on non-Vgamma9Vdelta2 gamma-delta T cells from infant blood. This clonotype was obtained from a human donor. CDR3 residues: CALGELEVSSGGYEANSWDTRRMFF. In DNA, the CDR3 is TGTGCTCTTGGGGAACTAGAGGTCTCCTCCGGGGGATACGAAGCAAACTCCTGGGACACCCGACGGATGTTTTTC.